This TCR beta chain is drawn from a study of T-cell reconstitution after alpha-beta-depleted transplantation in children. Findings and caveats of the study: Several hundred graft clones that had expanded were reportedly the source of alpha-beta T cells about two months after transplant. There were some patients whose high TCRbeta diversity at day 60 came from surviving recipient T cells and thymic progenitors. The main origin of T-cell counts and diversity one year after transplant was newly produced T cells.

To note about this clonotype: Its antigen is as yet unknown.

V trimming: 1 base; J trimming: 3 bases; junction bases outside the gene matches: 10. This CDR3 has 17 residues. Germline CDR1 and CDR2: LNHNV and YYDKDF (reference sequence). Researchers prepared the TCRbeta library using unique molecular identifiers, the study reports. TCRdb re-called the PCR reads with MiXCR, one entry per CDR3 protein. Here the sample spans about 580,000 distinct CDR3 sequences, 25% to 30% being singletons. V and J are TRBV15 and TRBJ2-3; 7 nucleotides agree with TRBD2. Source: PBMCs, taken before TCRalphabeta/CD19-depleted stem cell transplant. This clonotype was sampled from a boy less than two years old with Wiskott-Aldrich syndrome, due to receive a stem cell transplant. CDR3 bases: TGTGCCACCAGCAGAGGTTTTTCAGTGGGGGGGACAGATACGCAGTATTTT. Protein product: CATSRGFSVGGTDTQYF.